This T cell receptor beta chain was captured by sequencing in a study of human T cells and chemical hapten exposure. Germline assignment: CDR1 MNHEY and CDR2 SMNVEV (reference sequence). Between the trimmed V and J ends, which lost 5 bases and 8 bases, there was a span of 13 bases. The CDR3 has 14 residues. One entry per CDR3 protein, called by TCRdb with MiXCR from the RACE reads. The sample yields more than 300,000 distinct CDR3 sequences, 4.5% to 7% seen once. The time point was: pre-sensitization, week 0. The treatment is: therapeutic diphenylcyclopropenone sensitization with weekly scalp DPC. This clonotype was recorded many times.

The TCR sequence derives from a woman younger than 30 with alopecia areata. Some clones in this sample may be carry-over from other donors' samples. The source was whole blood, collected in connection with sensitization to the hapten diphenylcyclopropenone (DPC). J is TRBJ1-6 and V is TRBV27; no clear D gene. The CDR3 DNA sequence: TGTGCCAGCAGTCCGATAGACGCCGATTCACCCCTCCACTTT. Translated, it gives CASSPIDADSPLHF.